A selection of T cell receptor beta chains follows, all from one sample in a study of T-cell memory formation after mild COVID-19. TCRdb re-derived calls from the 5' RACE reads in MiXCR, one entry per CDR3 protein. The sample contains 310,000 or so distinct CDR3 sequences, less than 20% of which appear only once. The sequenced sample consisted of PBMCs or a T cell subset sorted from them (not recorded which). The receptors originated from a man between 18 and 35 years old who had mild COVID-19 (a few samples of this study predate the infection). Cell type and time point are not known. Both conserved end residues are part of each CDR3. D genes are given only for firm matches. Where a row states a size, it is once, few, many or the class of an expanded clone; other rows omit it.

CDR3 length	D gene	V gene	J gene	clone size	CDR3 protein	CDR3 DNA
13	-	TRBV7-9	TRBJ2-5	-	CAITTDSQETQYF	TGTGCCATCACGACGGACTCCCAAGAGACCCAGTACTTC
15	TRBD2	TRBV7-3	TRBJ2-3	few	CASSLRGGSEGRQYF	TGTGCCAGCAGCTTAAGGGGGGGGTCCGAAGGGAGGCAGTATTTT
15	-	TRBV19	TRBJ1-1	few	CASSMYGGLGTEAFF	TGTGCCAGTAGTATGTATGGGGGGTTGGGCACTGAAGCTTTCTTT
13	TRBD1	TRBV7-8	TRBJ2-3	few	CASSLATGQGKYF	TGTGCCAGCAGCTTAGCGACGGGACAGGGGAAGTATTTT
14	-	TRBV12-3/TRBV12-4	TRBJ1-1	few	CASSLFQGNTEAFF	TGTGCCAGCAGTTTATTCCAGGGGAACACTGAAGCTTTCTTT
16	TRBD2	TRBV6-4	TRBJ2-6	-	CASSERGGSGANVLTF	TGTGCCAGCAGTGAGCGGGGGGGCTCTGGGGCCAACGTCCTGACTTTC
15	-	TRBV7-8	TRBJ1-3	-	CASSPRALDGNTIYF	TGTGCCAGCAGCCCCCGGGCGTTGGATGGAAACACCATATATTTT
13	-	TRBV9	TRBJ2-2	few	CASSVDITGELFF	TGTGCCAGCAGCGTAGACATCACCGGGGAGCTGTTTTTT
14	-	TRBV4-1	TRBJ1-2	few	CASSRPDRNYGYTF	TGCGCCAGCAGCCGCCCCGACAGAAACTATGGCTACACCTTC
12	-	TRBV7-2	TRBJ1-2	many	CASSLGRYGYTF	TGTGCCAGCAGCTTAGGGAGGTATGGCTACACCTTC